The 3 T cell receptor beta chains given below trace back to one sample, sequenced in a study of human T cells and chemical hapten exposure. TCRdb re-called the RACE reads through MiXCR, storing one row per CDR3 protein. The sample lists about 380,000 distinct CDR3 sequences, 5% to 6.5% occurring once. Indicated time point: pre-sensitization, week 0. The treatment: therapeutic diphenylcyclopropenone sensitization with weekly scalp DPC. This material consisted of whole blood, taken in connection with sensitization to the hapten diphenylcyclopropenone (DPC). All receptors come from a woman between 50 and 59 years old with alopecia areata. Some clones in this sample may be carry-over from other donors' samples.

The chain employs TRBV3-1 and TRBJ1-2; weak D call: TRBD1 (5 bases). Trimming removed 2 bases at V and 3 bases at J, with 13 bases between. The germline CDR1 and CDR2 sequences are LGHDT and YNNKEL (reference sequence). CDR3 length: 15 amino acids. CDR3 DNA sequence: TGTGCCAGCAGCCAACGGTTCCAGGGAGACTATGGCTACACCTTC. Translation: CASSQRFQGDYGYTF.

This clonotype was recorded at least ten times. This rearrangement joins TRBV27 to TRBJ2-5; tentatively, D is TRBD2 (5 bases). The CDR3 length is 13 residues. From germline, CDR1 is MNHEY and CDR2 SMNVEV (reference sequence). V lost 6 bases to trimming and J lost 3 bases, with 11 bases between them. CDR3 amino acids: CASSLSGEETQYF. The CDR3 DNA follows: TGTGCCAGCAGCTTGAGCGGAGAAGAGACCCAGTACTTC.

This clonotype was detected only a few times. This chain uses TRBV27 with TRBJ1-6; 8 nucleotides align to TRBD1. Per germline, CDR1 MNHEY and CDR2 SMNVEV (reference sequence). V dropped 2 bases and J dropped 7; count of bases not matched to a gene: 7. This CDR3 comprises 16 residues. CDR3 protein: CASSLGQGPLNSPLHF. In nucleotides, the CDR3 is TGTGCCAGCAGTTTAGGACAGGGACCATTGAATTCACCCCTCCACTTT.